This TCR beta chain was captured in a study of shared clonotypes between healthy human individuals. The overall study: The study used three CD4 naive, three CD4 memory, two CD8 naive and one CD8 memory plate per donor. General observations from the study: In contrast to clonotypes shared by all four donors, non-shared clonotypes had lower generation probabilities. Larger richness was generally estimated for naive than memory subsets.

Regarding this clone: Its cognate antigen is unknown.

Germline values: CDR1 MNHEY, CDR2 SVGAGI. This CDR3 contains 14 residues. Trimming cost V 6 bases and J 2 bases, with 14 bases left between them. Genomic DNA belonging to each subset was distributed in equal measure over several immunoSEQ plates. Assay used: immunoSEQ multiplex PCR; TCRdb lists only in-frame clones, some missing. In the table there are roughly 2.1 million clones, under 95% of which are singletons. Naivety among CD8 cells was defined by CD45RO negativity and positive CCR7 selection, thereby excluding terminally differentiated effector memory CD45RA+ cells. The sample taken for sequencing was naive CD8+ T cells from PBMCs. This clonotype was obtained from a man younger than 30 in good health. Some clones in this sample may be carry-over from other donors' samples. This chain uses TRBV6-5 with TRBJ2-7, with D possibly TRBD1 on 5 matching bases. The chain's CDR3 is CASSIEPGPYEQYF. CDR3 in DNA: TGTGCCAGCAGCATCGAGCCAGGGCCCTACGAGCAGTACTTC.